The sequence of this T cell receptor (beta chain) was determined in a study of PD-L1 blockade in urothelial cancer. As for time point: pretreatment peripheral blood. This table comes from immunoSEQ multiplex PCR, and its TCRdb copy is limited to in-frame clones, with some not included. The table lists 30,000 to 40,000 clones, 85% of them singletons, with 15% in the top ten. This CDR3 comprises 13 residues. V was shortened by 0 bases and J by 5 bases, with 7 bases between the two germline ends. The germline gives CDR1 SGHTA, CDR2 FQGNSA. Material: PBMCs, obtained around atezolizumab (anti-PD-L1) treatment. This clonotype originated in an elderly man with urothelial cancer. This chain uses TRBV7-2 with TRBJ1-2; no definite D call. CDR3 region: CASSLARGYGYTF. As DNA, the CDR3 is TGTGCCAGCAGCTTAGCTCGAGGGTATGGCTACACCTTC.